The 18 T cell receptor beta chains presented below share a single source sample, sequenced in a study of response to subunit inactivated influenza vaccine (dated by TCRdb to the late 2010s). The library was prepared using RT-PCR. Sequencing relied on an Illumina HiSeq 2500. TCRdb passed the public sequencing reads through fastp at Q25 and MiXCR, retaining productive beta sequences. One record per CDR3 amino acid sequence lists the most common genes and DNA. Present in this sample are a few hundred thousand distinct CDR3 sequences, about 14% of which were seen just once. Around 10% of the sample is held by the ten biggest clonotypes. The sequenced sample was PBMCs from blood, obtained approximately 12 days after vaccination. Every receptor here comes from a man aged 50-60 years who received an inactivated influenza vaccine. Donor details come from another sample of the same person, matched by shared clones.

This clonotype was found a few times. The V call is TRBV6-1, the J call TRBJ2-3; possibly TRBD2 for D (6 bases). V was trimmed by 9 bases and J by 0 bases, leaving 16 bases between them. CDR1 is MNHNS and CDR2 is SASEGT in the germline V gene. This CDR3 has 15 residues. The CDR3 sequence: CASSGLKISTDTQYF. CDR3 DNA sequence: TGTGCCAGTTCGGGACTTAAGATAAGCACAGATACGCAGTATTTT.

This chain joins TRBV7-2 and TRBJ2-3; the match to TRBD2 covers 9 bases. This CDR3 has 15 residues. Germline V gene sequence: CDR1 SGHTA, CDR2 FQGNSA. With V trimmed by 1 base and J by 4 bases, 3 bases remained unmatched. In DNA, the CDR3 is TGTGCCAGCAGCTTAGTGAGCGGGGGGCCAGATACGCAGTATTTT. This sequence encodes CASSLVSGGPDTQYF.

This clonotype was observed many times. The V gene is TRBV27, the J gene TRBJ2-2, with D possibly matching TRBD2 (6 bases). With 5 bases removed from V and 7 bases from J, the gap between germline ends came to 20 bases. The germline gives CDR1 MNHEY, CDR2 SMNVEV (reference sequence). The CDR3 runs to 16 residues. CDR3 nucleotides: TGTGCCAGCAGTGCATTGACTAGGGCCTCTTACGGGGAGCTGTTTTTT. Residues: CASSALTRASYGELFF.

The V gene is TRBV4-2, the J gene TRBJ2-7; 7 bases match TRBD1. V lost 4 bases and J lost 0; bases outside the gene matches: 6. This CDR3 comprises 15 residues. Germline V gives CDR1 LGHNA, CDR2 YNFKEQ. CDR3 nucleotides: TGTGCCAGCAGCCCCGGGACAGTGAGCTCCTACGAGCAGTACTTC. Its protein is CASSPGTVSSYEQYF.

This clonotype was recorded at least ten times. V is TRBV11-2 and J is TRBJ1-6; TRBD1 is a possible D gene (5 bases). The CDR3 has 15 residues. Deletions cut 2 bases from V and 7 bases from J, with 12 bases between. CDR1 and CDR2 (germline): SGHAT, FQNNGV. CDR3 loop: CASSLSGRSNSPLHF. The CDR3 nucleotides are TGTGCCAGCAGCTTATCAGGGCGAAGCAATTCACCCCTCCACTTT. Variable domain in full (rest from reference TRBV11-2 and TRBJ1-6): EAGVAQSPRYKIIEKRQSVAFWCNPISGHATLYWYQQILGQGPKLLIQFQNNGVVDDSQLPKDRFSAERLKGVDSTLKIQPAKLEDSAVYLCASSLSGRSNSPLHFGNGTRLTVT.

The chain is built from TRBV19 and TRBJ1-1; no clear D. The CDR3 runs 15 residues. The germline V gene encodes CDR1 LNHDA and CDR2 SQIVND (reference sequence). With 3 bases removed from V and 6 bases from J, the gap between germline ends came to 17 bases. CDR3 DNA sequence: TGTGCCAGTAGTATCGCCCGGGATTTTCGCGCTGAAGCTTTCTTT. Translated: CASSIARDFRAEAFF.

This clonotype was picked up a small number of times. The DNA for the CDR3 is TGCGCCAGTTCTAGCGGGGGCGGGGAAAACATTCAGTACTTC. Its protein product is CASSSGGGENIQYF. The chain has TRBV5-1 and TRBJ2-4; TRBD2 matches at 10 bases. After removal of 8 bases from V and 5 bases from J, the junction contained 7 bases not matched to a gene. This CDR3 has 14 amino acids. Germline CDR1 is SGHRS and CDR2 is YFSETQ. Full variable domain (remainder filled in from reference TRBV5-1 and TRBJ2-4): KAGVTQTPRYLIKTRGQQVTLSCSPISGHRSVSWYQQTPGQGLQFLFEYFSETQRNKGNFPGRFSGRQFSNSRSEMNVSTLELGDSALYLCASSSGGGENIQYFGAGTRLSVL.

Many counts were recorded for this clonotype. CDR3 in amino acids: CASSLERRERRKTQYF. The CDR3 region has the DNA TGCGCCAGCAGCTTGGAAAGGCGGGAGAGAAGAAAGACCCAGTACTTC. The chain employs TRBV5-1 and TRBJ2-5; 7 bases fit TRBD2. V lost 0 bases and J lost 6; bases outside the gene matches: 11. This CDR3 spans 16 amino acids. The germline V gene encodes CDR1 SGHRS and CDR2 YFSETQ. Full variable domain (missing parts from reference TRBV5-1 and TRBJ2-5): KAGVTQTPRYLIKTRGQQVTLSCSPISGHRSVSWYQQTPGQGLQFLFEYFSETQRNKGNFPGRFSGRQFSNSRSEMNVSTLELGDSALYLCASSLERRERRKTQYFGPGTRLLVL.

This clonotype has ten or more counts. This rearrangement joins TRBV29-1 to TRBJ1-1; tentatively, D is TRBD1 (5 bases). V lost 7 bases, J lost 11 bases, and 17 bases lay in between. The length of the CDR3 is 11 residues. Germline values: CDR1 SQVTM, CDR2 ANQGSEA. Written as DNA, the CDR3 is TGCAGCGACACCACGGGGGGAACGGCTTTCTTT. Protein sequence: CSDTTGGTAFF.

The chain links TRBV20-1 to TRBJ2-3, with 9 bases that match TRBD1. The germline V gene has CDR1 DFQATT and CDR2 SNEGSKA (reference sequence). The CDR3 consists of 16 residues. Losses at the gene ends were 6 bases for V and 5 bases for J; bases not matched to a gene: 15. CDR3 sequence (DNA): TGCAGTGCCCCCCCGGCGGACAGGGGACTCGGAGATACGCAGTATTTT. Translation: CSAPPADRGLGDTQYF.

This clonotype was found a few times. This chain joins TRBV28 and TRBJ1-2; maybe TRBD1 (5 bases). The V end was cut by 4 bases, the J end by 4 bases, with 10 bases between. This CDR3 contains 13 residues. Germline assignment: CDR1 MDHEN and CDR2 SYDVKM. The DNA of the CDR3 is TGTGCCAGCAGTTGGTCGAGGGGCTATGGCTACACCTTC. Encoded protein: CASSWSRGYGYTF.

The V call is TRBV5-1, the J call TRBJ2-2, with D perhaps TRBD1 (6 bases). Germline CDR1 is SGHRS and CDR2 is YFSETQ. V gave up 7 bases and J gave up 8 bases, with 18 bases separating them. The CDR3 runs 14 residues. CDR3: CASSEQGQTGELFF. CDR3 in DNA: TGCGCCAGCTCCGAACAGGGTCAAACGGGGGAGCTGTTTTTT.

This sequence joins TRBV11-2 and TRBJ2-1; 11 bases fit TRBD2. The V and J ends lost 6 bases and 3 bases, in that order; junction bases with no gene match: 13. The CDR3 has 18 amino acids. Looked up from germline, CDR1 is SGHAT and CDR2 is FQNNGV. CDR3 amino acids: CASSYTGTSGWGYNEQFF. The CDR3 DNA sequence: TGTGCCAGCAGTTATACGGGGACTAGCGGTTGGGGCTACAATGAGCAGTTCTTC. The whole variable domain, filled in from reference TRBV11-2 and TRBJ2-1, reads EAGVAQSPRYKIIEKRQSVAFWCNPISGHATLYWYQQILGQGPKLLIQFQNNGVVDDSQLPKDRFSAERLKGVDSTLKIQPAKLEDSAVYLCASSYTGTSGWGYNEQFFGPGTRLTVL.

This chain links TRBV20-1 with TRBJ2-3, with D possibly TRBD1 on 6 matching bases. Trimming took 0 bases from V and 2 from J, leaving 9 bases between them. The CDR3 spans 14 residues. CDR1 and CDR2 (germline): DFQATT, SNEGSKA (reference sequence). In DNA form, the CDR3 reads TGCAGTGCTAGAGATACAGGGCACACAGATACGCAGTATTTT. This gives the protein CSARDTGHTDTQYF.

The genes are TRBV4-3 and TRBJ1-6, with 8 bases matching TRBD1. The ends lost 0 bases at V and 3 bases at J; junction bases unmatched: 4. Germline CDR1 reads LGHNA; CDR2 reads YSLEER. This CDR3 spans 17 amino acids. The CDR3 region is CASSQEPGQGYNSPLHF. The DNA of the CDR3 is TGCGCCAGCAGCCAAGAGCCTGGACAGGGCTATAATTCACCCCTCCACTTT.

This clonotype showed up just a few times. This rearrangement joins TRBV15 to TRBJ2-1; the match to TRBD2 covers 10 bases. CDR3 size: 16 residues. V shed 4 bases and J 2 bases; nucleotides not matched to a gene: 5. Germline V gene lookup returns CDR1 LNHNV and CDR2 YYDKDF (reference sequence). The CDR3 here is CATSTLLAGAYNEQFF. In DNA, the CDR3 is TGTGCCACCAGCACCCTTCTAGCGGGAGCCTACAATGAGCAGTTCTTC.

This clonotype was observed a handful of times. The rearrangement links TRBV7-6 to TRBJ2-1, with TRBD2 matching over 9 bases. V gave up 1 base and J gave up 9 bases; unmatched junction bases: 13. Per the germline V gene, CDR1 is SGHVS and CDR2 is FNYEAQ. This CDR3 is 17 amino acids long. CDR3 sequence reads: CASSLEAGGDKWSEQFF. Here the CDR3 DNA reads TGTGCCAGCAGCTTAGAAGCGGGAGGAGATAAGTGGAGTGAGCAGTTCTTC.

This clonotype was recorded a few times. This chain links TRBV19 with TRBJ2-7; 9 positions agree with TRBD1. The length of the CDR3 is 15 residues. Germline loops: CDR1 LNHDA, CDR2 SQIVND (reference sequence). J gave up 6 bases and V 3 bases, and 9 bases lay outside the gene matches. CDR3 sequence reads: CASSIGTGPYGEQYF. CDR3 nucleotides: TGTGCCAGTAGTATCGGGACAGGGCCCTACGGCGAGCAGTACTTC.